This T cell receptor beta chain was documented in a study of shared T cell receptors in the human thymus. The V gene's germline CDR1 is KGHSH and CDR2 LQKENI. J gave up 10 bases and V 2 bases, and 7 bases lay outside the gene matches. The CDR3 extends over 13 amino acids. The data were produced by immunoSEQ multiplex PCR, yet TCRdb's version contains in-frame clones alone and is incomplete. The sample comprises about 730,000 clones, 80% to 90% of which are singletons, and roughly 0.01% rests with the top ten. These same data were also listed under a study on human thymus T cells. That investigation notes: Healthy Finnish infants having corrective surgery for congenital heart defects served as donors. Thymic material originated from resections removed in the course of corrective heart surgery. Among thymic and blood repertoires, usage of V and J genes appeared biased. Thymic TCR repertoires of unrelated people reportedly overlapped highly.

V is TRBV18 and J is TRBJ1-2; 7 bases line up with TRBD1. The sequencing sample was made of thymocytes. This receptor was taken from a girl under three years old with a congenital heart defect. CDR3 sequence: CASSPGEGTAYTF. In DNA form, the CDR3 reads TGTGCCAGCTCACCAGGGGAAGGGACAGCCTACACCTTC.